The 3 T cell receptor beta chains below all came from one sample that was sequenced in a study of T-cell reconstitution after alpha-beta-depleted transplantation in children. This sample's TCRbeta library carried unique molecular identifier barcodes. TCRdb ran MiXCR on the PCR reads and lists one entry per CDR3 protein. The table includes around 92,000 distinct CDR3 sequences, more than 10% detected once. The source material was PBMCs from the stem cell graft donor, sampled from the stem cell graft. The source is a human donor who donated a stem cell graft to a child with inherited bone marrow failure.

Ten or more counts support this clonotype. The chain joins TRBV15 to TRBJ2-7, with a possible D match to TRBD1 (6 bases). CDR1 is LNHNV and CDR2 is YYDKDF in the germline V gene (reference sequence). V was pared by 7 bases and J by 3 bases, with 16 bases between. The CDR3 is 14 amino acids. CDR3 coding DNA: TGTGCCACCAATTCGGACAGAGAAAGCTACGAGCAGTACTTC. Its translation is CATNSDRESYEQYF.

This clonotype occurred many times. This chain links TRBV9 with TRBJ2-1; 12 nucleotides align to TRBD2. The V segment lost 3 bases and the J segment 2 bases; nucleotides outside the gene matches: 3. The CDR3 loop spans 16 amino acids. CDR1 SGDLS and CDR2 YYNGEE come from the germline V gene. For the CDR3, the DNA is TGTGCCAGCAGCGCAGGACTAGCGGGAACCTACAATGAGCAGTTCTTC. It is translated as CASSAGLAGTYNEQFF.

This clonotype has just a few counts. V is TRBV4-1 and J is TRBJ2-3; 7 bases are shared with TRBD1. The CDR3 is 15 amino acids. With 4 bases clipped from V and 2 bases from J, the junction kept 6 bases outside the gene matches. Germline lookup yields CDR1 MGHRA and CDR2 YSYEKL. The CDR3 sequence: CASSPTGDHTDTQYF. The CDR3 DNA sequence: TGCGCCAGCAGCCCAACAGGGGACCACACAGATACGCAGTATTTT.